These T cell receptor beta chains were read from a single sample in a study of beta chain features in type 1 diabetes. Using immunoSEQ multiplex PCR, the repertoire was profiled, and TCRdb retains in-frame clones only, with some absent. Among some 220,000 clones listed, roughly a tenth were seen once. Sequencing used central memory CD4+ T cells from blood. The source is a man younger than 35 in good health. CDR3s include the opening cysteine and the closing phenylalanine or tryptophan. Each record gives: clone size, J gene, V gene, D gene, CDR3 length, CDR3 DNA, CDR3 protein. A D gene is named only where the DNA matches it firmly. Size is omitted from some rows. Given values are once, few, many or a class for expanded clones.

-,TRBJ2-3,TRBV6-5,-,10,TGTGCCAGCGGAGGGGATACGCAGTATTTT,CASGGDTQYF
many,TRBJ2-1,TRBV5-6,-,15,TGTGCCAGCAGCTTGGGGTGGCGGGGAAACAATGAGCAGTTCTTC,CASSLGWRGNNEQFF
few,TRBJ2-4,TRBV4-1,-,16,TGCGCCAGCAGCCTTGACAGGATTACGGACAAAAACATTCAGTACTTC,CASSLDRITDKNIQYF
-,TRBJ2-1,TRBV19,-,12,TGTGCCAGTACCAGCTCCTACAATGAGCAGTTCTTC,CASTSSYNEQFF
few,TRBJ2-3,TRBV11-2,TRBD2,18,TGTGCCAGCAGCCTCAGACTAGCGGGAGGGCCCTGGACAGATACGCAGTATTTT,CASSLRLAGGPWTDTQYF
few,TRBJ2-3,TRBV2,-,12,TGTGCCAGCGATCGGGGCACAGATACGCAGTATTTT,CASDRGTDTQYF
-,TRBJ2-7,TRBV11-2,-,12,TGTGCCAGCAGCTCCCAGGGGTACGAGCAGTACTTC,CASSSQGYEQYF
-,TRBJ2-1,TRBV7-9,TRBD1,16,TGTGCCAGCAGCTTCCGAACGGGACAGGGGGCCAATGAGCAGTTCTTC,CASSFRTGQGANEQFF
few,TRBJ1-2,TRBV10-3,-,14,TGTGCCATCCCTGACAGCCAGGTACGCGAAGGCTACACCTTC,CAIPDSQVREGYTF
few,TRBJ1-1,TRBV29-1,TRBD1,12,TGCAGCGTTGAGAGTGGGGACAGACTACGGATCTTT,CSVESGDRLRIF
-,TRBJ2-1,TRBV30,-,14,TGTGCCTGGAGCAAGGTGGGATTCGGCAATGAGCAGTTCTTC,CAWSKVGFGNEQFF
few,TRBJ2-1,TRBV7-2,TRBD1,13,TGTGCCAGCAGCCTGGACAGGGACAATGAGCAGTTCTTC,CASSLDRDNEQFF